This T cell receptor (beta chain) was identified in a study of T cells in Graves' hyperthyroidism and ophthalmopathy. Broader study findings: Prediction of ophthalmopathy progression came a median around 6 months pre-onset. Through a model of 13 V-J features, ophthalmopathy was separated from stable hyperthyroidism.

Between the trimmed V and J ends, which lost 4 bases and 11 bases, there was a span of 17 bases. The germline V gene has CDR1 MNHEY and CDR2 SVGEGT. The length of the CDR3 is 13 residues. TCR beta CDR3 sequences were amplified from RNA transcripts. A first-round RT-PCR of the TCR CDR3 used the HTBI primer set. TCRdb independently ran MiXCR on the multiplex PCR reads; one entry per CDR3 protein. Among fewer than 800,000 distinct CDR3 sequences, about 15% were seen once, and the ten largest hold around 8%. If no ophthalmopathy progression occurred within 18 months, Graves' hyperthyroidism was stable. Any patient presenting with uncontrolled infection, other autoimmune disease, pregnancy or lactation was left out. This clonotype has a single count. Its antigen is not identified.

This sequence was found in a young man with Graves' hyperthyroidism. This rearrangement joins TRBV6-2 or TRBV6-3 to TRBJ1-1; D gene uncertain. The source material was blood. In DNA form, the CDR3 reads TGTGCCAGCAGTTCCATGGCCCTATACCGTGCTTTCTTT. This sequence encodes CASSSMALYRAFF.